This T cell receptor (beta chain) was sequenced during a study of T-cell reconstitution after alpha-beta-depleted transplantation in children. V lost 1 base and J lost 5; bases outside the gene matches: 3. This CDR3 has 14 residues. Molecular barcoding with unique molecular identifiers was used for the TCRbeta library. TCRdb re-analysed the PCR reads in MiXCR, keeping a single row per CDR3 protein. The repertoire holds about 400,000 distinct CDR3 sequences, with about a fifth as singletons. The chain combines TRBV12-3 or TRBV12-4 with TRBJ2-5, with 8 bases lining up with TRBD2. The TCR sequence derives from a human donor who donated a stem cell graft to a child with acute myeloid leukemia. This material consisted of PBMCs from the stem cell graft donor, taken from the stem cell graft. The CDR3 region has the DNA TGTGCCAGCAGTTTAGGCACGGGGGGGGAGACCCAGTACTTC. Residues: CASSLGTGGETQYF.